Following are 15 T cell receptor beta chains from one sample sequenced in a study of control samples from healthy donors and cancer patients. Assay: immunoSEQ multiplex PCR; the TCRdb copy retains only in-frame clones and omits some. The data show about 84,000 clones, 70% to 85% seen once. The source material was PBMCs. All receptors derive from a man in his sixties with head and neck cancer.

The chain joins TRBV5-1 to TRBJ1-1; 10 bases line up with TRBD1. The CDR3 is 16 amino acids. V shed 4 bases, J shed 4 bases, and the junction held 10 bases outside the gene matches. Germline loops: CDR1 SGHRS, CDR2 YFSETQ. The CDR3 loop is CASSPRDRGTITEAFF. CDR3 in DNA: TGCGCCAGCAGCCCCCGGGACAGGGGTACGATCACTGAAGCTTTCTTT. The variable domain in full, with the rest retrieved from reference TRBV5-1 and TRBJ1-1, is KAGVTQTPRYLIKTRGQQVTLSCSPISGHRSVSWYQQTPGQGLQFLFEYFSETQRNKGNFPGRFSGRQFSNSRSEMNVSTLELGDSALYLCASSPRDRGTITEAFFGQGTRLTVV.

This chain joins TRBV2 and TRBJ2-1; 11 positions match TRBD2. Germline V gene sequence: CDR1 SNHLY, CDR2 FYNNEI. With 7 bases clipped from V and 4 bases from J, the junction kept 6 bases outside the gene matches. The CDR3 covers 15 residues. CDR3 sequence: CASTGTSGTYNEQFF. CDR3 nucleotide sequence: TGTGCCAGCACCGGGACTAGCGGAACTTACAATGAGCAGTTCTTC. The whole variable domain, remainder taken from reference TRBV2 and TRBJ2-1, is EPEVTQTPSHQVTQMGQEVILRCVPISNHLYFYWYRQILGQKVEFLVSFYNNEISEKSEIFDDQFSVERPDGSNFTLKIRSTKLEDSAMYFCASTGTSGTYNEQFFGPGTRLTVL.

The chain employs TRBV7-8 and TRBJ1-3; no clear D gene. The V and J ends lost 4 bases and 0 bases respectively, with 16 bases between them. Germline CDR1 and CDR2: SGHVS and FQNEAQ. This CDR3 has 17 amino acids. CDR3: CASSSRRAIASGNTIYF. Here the CDR3 DNA reads TGTGCCAGCAGCTCAAGACGGGCAATAGCCTCTGGAAACACCATATATTTT.

This rearrangement joins TRBV29-1 to TRBJ2-7, with D unresolved. The V gene's germline CDR1 is SQVTM and CDR2 ANQGSEA. Deletions cut 0 bases from V and 0 bases from J, with 3 bases between. CDR3 size: 12 residues. CDR3 sequence reads: CSVEDDSYEQYF. CDR3 coding DNA: TGCAGCGTTGAAGATGACTCCTACGAGCAGTACTTC.

V gene TRBV7-2 combines with J gene TRBJ1-3, with D possibly TRBD1 on 6 matching bases. The CDR3 consists of 14 residues. Germline V gene sequence: CDR1 SGHTA, CDR2 FQGNSA. V dropped 1 base and J dropped 3 bases, with 7 bases sitting between them. The CDR3 reads CASSLEGGGNTIYF. CDR3 bases: TGTGCCAGCAGCTTAGAGGGGGGTGGAAACACCATATATTTT.

The J gene is TRBJ2-1, the V gene TRBV6-2 or TRBV6-3, with TRBD2 identical over 11 bases. The CDR3 is 15 amino acids. The V and J ends lost 2 bases and 6 bases, in that order; junction bases with no gene match: 3. From germline, CDR1 is MNHEY and CDR2 SVGEGT. The CDR3 DNA follows: TGTGCCAGCAGTTACCCGCTAGCGGGAGGCAATGAGCAGTTCTTC. Amino acid sequence: CASSYPLAGGNEQFF.

The V and J genes are TRBV29-1 and TRBJ2-5, with TRBD2 identical over 7 bases. V dropped 3 bases and J dropped 2; count of bases not matched to a gene: 6. CDR1 and CDR2 (germline): SQVTM, ANQGSEA. CDR3 length equals 14 residues. CDR3 sequence (DNA): TGCAGCGTTGATGTAGCGGGCCTTCAAGAGACCCAGTACTTC. Translating gives CSVDVAGLQETQYF. Together with reference TRBV29-1 and TRBJ2-5, the CDR3 gives the full variable domain: SAVISQKPSRDICQRGTSLTIQCQVDSQVTMMFWYRQQPGQSLTLIATANQGSEATYESGFVIDKFPISRPNLTFSTLTVSNMSPEDSSIYLCSVDVAGLQETQYFGPGTRLLVL.

The gene calls are TRBV10-3 and TRBJ1-6; D is uncertain. CDR3 length: 15 residues. The ends were cut back, 2 bases at V and 0 bases at J, with 5 bases in the middle. CDR1 is ENHRY and CDR2 is SYGVKD in the germline V gene. The CDR3 DNA follows: TGTGCCATCAGTGAGGAAATCTCCTATAATTCACCCCTCCACTTT. This codes for CAISEEISYNSPLHF.

This clone came up a few times. This chain joins TRBV4-1 and TRBJ1-2; D perhaps matches TRBD1 (6 bases). The CDR3 sequence is 14 residues long. Per the germline V gene, CDR1 is MGHRA and CDR2 is YSYEKL. Trimming shortened V by 5 bases and J by 3 bases, and 13 bases separated the two germline ends. Here the CDR3 reads CASSDPRGYYGYTF. CDR3 DNA sequence: TGCGCCAGCAGCGATCCCAGGGGCTACTATGGCTACACCTTC.

The chain joins TRBV3-1 (or the pseudogene TRBV3-2) to TRBJ2-1; 13 bases fit TRBD2. Unmatched junction bases numbered 5, after V lost 4 bases and J lost 8 bases. This CDR3 comprises 15 residues. Germline values: CDR1 LGHDT, CDR2 YNNKEL (reference sequence). CDR3: CASSPTSGRAYEQFF. The CDR3 DNA reads TGTGCCAGCAGCCCCACTAGCGGGAGGGCATATGAGCAGTTCTTC.

This clone was seen more than once but under ten times. The chain joins TRBV5-1 to TRBJ2-5; D not resolved. Germline CDR1 and CDR2: SGHRS and YFSETQ. Trimming removed 0 bases from V and 5 bases from J, with 11 bases in between. The CDR3 has 14 residues. The CDR3 loop is CASSLGQPRETQYF. CDR3 DNA sequence: TGCGCCAGCAGCTTGGGGCAACCCCGGGAGACCCAGTACTTC. Supplemented by reference TRBV5-1 and TRBJ2-5, the full variable domain reads KAGVTQTPRYLIKTRGQQVTLSCSPISGHRSVSWYQQTPGQGLQFLFEYFSETQRNKGNFPGRFSGRQFSNSRSEMNVSTLELGDSALYLCASSLGQPRETQYFGPGTRLLVL.

The chain employs TRBV28 and TRBJ2-5; 9 bases line up with TRBD1. The junction had 11 bases not matched to a gene; V was cut back by 7 bases and J by 5 bases. The CDR3 runs to 15 residues. The germline gives CDR1 MDHEN, CDR2 SYDVKM. The CDR3 DNA reads as TGTGCCAGCAACCCGGACAGGGGAGGGAAGGAGACCCAGTACTTC. Its protein product is CASNPDRGGKETQYF.

In regard to this clone: A much larger clone is a single base away; this may be a read error. The chain links TRBV6-2 or TRBV6-3 to TRBJ1-5, with TRBD1 matching 9 bases. Germline values: CDR1 MNHEY, CDR2 SVGEGT. V was pared by 6 bases and J by 2 bases, with 2 bases of the junction left unmatched. The CDR3 loop spans 14 amino acids. The CDR3: CASSRTGGNQPQHF. CDR3 sequence (DNA): TGTGCCAGCAGCAGGACAGGGGGCAATCAGCCCCAGCATTTT.

This clone was observed a handful of times. This rearrangement joins TRBV5-1 to TRBJ2-3; TRBD2 might be the D (8 bases). Trimming shortened V by 4 bases and J by 3 bases, and 27 bases separated the two germline ends. CDR3 length equals 19 residues. The germline gives CDR1 SGHRS, CDR2 YFSETQ. Here the CDR3 reads CASSPGTVRPGLVTDTQYF. CDR3 coding DNA: TGCGCCAGCAGCCCCGGGACAGTCCGGCCGGGACTAGTTACAGATACGCAGTATTTT.

The gene calls are TRBV9 and TRBJ2-1; 9 bases align to TRBD2. V lost 5 bases, J lost 6 bases, and 12 bases stayed unmatched. CDR1 SGDLS and CDR2 YYNGEE come from the germline V gene. The CDR3 extends over 16 amino acids. The chain's CDR3 is CASRASGTSYTNEQFF. CDR3 nucleotide sequence: TGTGCCAGCAGGGCCTCCGGGACTAGCTACACCAATGAGCAGTTCTTC.